This is a list of T cell receptor beta chains from one sample in a study of shared clonotypes between healthy human individuals. Produced via immunoSEQ multiplex PCR; TCRdb's table is partial and in-frame only. The sample has about 990,000 clones; about 80% are singletons. The sample consisted of memory CD4+ T cells from PBMCs. These receptors were taken from a man younger than 35 in good health. Some clones in this sample may be carry-over from other donors' samples. CDR3s include the opening cysteine and the closing phenylalanine or tryptophan. Each record gives: CDR3 protein, V gene, clone size, J gene. Clone size is given for some rows only: seen once, a few or many times, or a class if the clone is expanded.

CASSQDSGEQFF | TRBV4-2 | few | TRBJ2-1
CASSPQLTVGEQYF | TRBV18 | NA | TRBJ2-7
CASSKQGEVYEQYF | TRBV6-1 | NA | TRBJ2-7
CASRPTGQGKEQYF | TRBV6-6 | NA | TRBJ2-7
CASSEGRSTDTQYF | TRBV6-1 | NA | TRBJ2-3
CASSEARAGTDTQYF | TRBV2 | NA | TRBJ2-3
CASSPGGSGSGYEQYF | TRBV11-2 | NA | TRBJ2-7
CASSLGTGGYGAFF | TRBV7-8 | few | TRBJ1-1
CASSLTSGSQFF | TRBV5-6 | NA | TRBJ2-1
CASSPDYNYGYTF | TRBV6-5 | NA | TRBJ1-2
CAWRRLAVSYNEQFF | TRBV30 | NA | TRBJ2-1
CASSQVRGQGSGANVLTF | TRBV4-3 | few | TRBJ2-6
CSASPAYGYTF | TRBV20-1 | NA | TRBJ1-2
CASGPMNTEAFF | TRBV2 | NA | TRBJ1-1
CASGLDDARELFF | TRBV12-5 | NA | TRBJ2-2
CASRSPGTSGVISTDTQYF | TRBV28 | NA | TRBJ2-3
CSVENRTGTQYF | TRBV29-1 | NA | TRBJ2-5
CASSPLTASNQPQHF | TRBV19 | NA | TRBJ1-5
CSVGNEKLFF | TRBV29-1 | NA | TRBJ1-4
CASSLAGGGKYEQYF | TRBV7-6 | few | TRBJ2-7
CASSPRGRGTQYF | TRBV19 | NA | TRBJ2-5
CASSLFPGKADTIYF | TRBV5-1 | NA | TRBJ1-3
CASSFRGRDEAFF | TRBV5-6 | NA | TRBJ1-1
CASSPGQVGDEQFF | TRBV5-1 | NA | TRBJ2-1
CASSRRDSEGSEQYF | TRBV28 | NA | NA
CASSPLDYTDTQYF | TRBV7-9 | NA | TRBJ2-3
CASRQADTQYF | TRBV2 | NA | TRBJ2-3
CASSLAGLGRGTDTQYF | TRBV28 | NA | TRBJ2-3
CASSQDQGPLGRGYTF | TRBV4-3 | once | TRBJ1-2
CASSLRTYYNEQFF | TRBV5-1 | few | TRBJ2-1
CASSPRVLETQYF | TRBV18 | once | TRBJ2-5
CASSPGLAGLQETQYF | TRBV18 | NA | TRBJ2-5
CASSLGWGPLYGYTF | TRBV7-2 | NA | TRBJ1-2
CASSLDQGPQETQYF | TRBV5-1 | NA | TRBJ2-5
CASSLGGPSYGYTF | TRBV7-9 | NA | TRBJ1-2
CASSDRQGPTYF | TRBV2 | NA | TRBJ2-5
CASSLVGALSTDTQYF | TRBV5-4 | NA | TRBJ2-3
CASSYSKGRITDTQYF | TRBV6-5 | NA | TRBJ2-3
CASSAGQGSYNEQFF | TRBV7-7 | NA | TRBJ2-1
CASSLTGGLGEQYF | TRBV7-9 | once | TRBJ2-7
CASSVGHSNQPQHF | TRBV9 | NA | TRBJ1-5
CSVEWMGETGKNYGYTF | TRBV29-1 | NA | TRBJ1-2
CASSGGQGENPYGYTF | TRBV6-1 | few | TRBJ1-2